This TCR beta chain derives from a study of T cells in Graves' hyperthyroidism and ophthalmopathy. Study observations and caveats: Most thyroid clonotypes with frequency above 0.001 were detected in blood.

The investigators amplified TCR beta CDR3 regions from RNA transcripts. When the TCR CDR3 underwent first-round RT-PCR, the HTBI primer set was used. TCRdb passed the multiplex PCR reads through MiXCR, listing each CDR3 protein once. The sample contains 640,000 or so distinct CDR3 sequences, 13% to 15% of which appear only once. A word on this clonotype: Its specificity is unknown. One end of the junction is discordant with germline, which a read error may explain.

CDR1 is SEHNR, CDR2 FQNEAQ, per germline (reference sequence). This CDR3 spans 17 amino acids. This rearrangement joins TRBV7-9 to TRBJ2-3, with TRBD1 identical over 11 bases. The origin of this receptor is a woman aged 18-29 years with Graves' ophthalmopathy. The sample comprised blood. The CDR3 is CASSLVSRTGGTDAQYF. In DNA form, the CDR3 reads TGTGCCAGCAGCTTAGTTTCGCGGACAGGGGGCACAGATGCGCAGTATTTT.